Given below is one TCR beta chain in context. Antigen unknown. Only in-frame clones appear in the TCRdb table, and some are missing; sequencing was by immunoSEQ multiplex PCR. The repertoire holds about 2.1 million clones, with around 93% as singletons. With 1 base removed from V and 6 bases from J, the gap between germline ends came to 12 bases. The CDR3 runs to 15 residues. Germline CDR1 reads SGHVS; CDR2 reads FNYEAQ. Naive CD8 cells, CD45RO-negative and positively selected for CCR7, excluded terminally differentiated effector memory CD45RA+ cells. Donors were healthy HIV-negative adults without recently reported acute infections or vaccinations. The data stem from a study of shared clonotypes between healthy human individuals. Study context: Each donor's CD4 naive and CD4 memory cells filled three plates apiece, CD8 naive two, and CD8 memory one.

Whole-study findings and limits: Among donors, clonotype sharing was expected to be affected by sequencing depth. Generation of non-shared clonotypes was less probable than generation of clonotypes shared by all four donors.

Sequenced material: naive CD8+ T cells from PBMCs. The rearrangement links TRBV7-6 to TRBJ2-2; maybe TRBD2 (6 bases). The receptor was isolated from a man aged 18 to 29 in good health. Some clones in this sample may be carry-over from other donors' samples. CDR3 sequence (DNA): TGTGCCAGCAGCTTAGGTCGGGGGAGCGCCGGGGAGCTGTTTTTT. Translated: CASSLGRGSAGELFF. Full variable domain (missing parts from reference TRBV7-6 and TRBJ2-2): GAGVSQSPRYKVTKRGQDVALRCDPISGHVSLYWYRQALGQGPEFLTYFNYEAQQDKSGLPNDRFSAERPEGSISTLTIQRTEQRDSAMYRCASSLGRGSAGELFFGEGSRLTVL.